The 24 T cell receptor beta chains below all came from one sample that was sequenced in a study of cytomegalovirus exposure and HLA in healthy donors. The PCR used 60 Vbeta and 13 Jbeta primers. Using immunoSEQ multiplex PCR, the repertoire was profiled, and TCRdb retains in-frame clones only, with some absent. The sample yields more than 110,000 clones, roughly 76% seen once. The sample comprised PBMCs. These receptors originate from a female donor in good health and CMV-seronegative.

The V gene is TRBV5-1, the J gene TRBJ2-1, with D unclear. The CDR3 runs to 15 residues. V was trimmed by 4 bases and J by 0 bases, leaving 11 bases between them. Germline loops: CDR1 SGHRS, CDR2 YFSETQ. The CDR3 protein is CASSLPLSSYNEQFF. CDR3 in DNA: TGCGCCAGCAGCCTCCCACTCTCCTCCTACAATGAGCAGTTCTTC.

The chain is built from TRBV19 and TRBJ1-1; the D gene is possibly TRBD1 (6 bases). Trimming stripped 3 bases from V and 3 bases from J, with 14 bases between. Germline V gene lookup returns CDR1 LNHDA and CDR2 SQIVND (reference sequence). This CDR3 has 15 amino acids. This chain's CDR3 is CASSMEGWGHTEAFF. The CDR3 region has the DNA TGTGCCAGTAGTATGGAAGGGTGGGGGCACACTGAAGCTTTCTTT.

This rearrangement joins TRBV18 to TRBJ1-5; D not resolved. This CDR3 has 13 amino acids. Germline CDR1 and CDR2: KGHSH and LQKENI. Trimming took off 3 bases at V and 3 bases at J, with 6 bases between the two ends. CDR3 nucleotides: TGTGCCAGCTCACCGGCAGTCAATCAGCCCCAGCATTTT. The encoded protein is CASSPAVNQPQHF.

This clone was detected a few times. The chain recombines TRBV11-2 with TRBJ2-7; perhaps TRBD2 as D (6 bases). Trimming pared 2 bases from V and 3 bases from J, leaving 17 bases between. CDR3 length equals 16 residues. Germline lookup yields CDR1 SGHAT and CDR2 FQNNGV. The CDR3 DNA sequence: TGTGCCAGCAGCTTATTGAGGCGGGAAAGGCACTACGAGCAGTACTTC. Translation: CASSLLRRERHYEQYF.

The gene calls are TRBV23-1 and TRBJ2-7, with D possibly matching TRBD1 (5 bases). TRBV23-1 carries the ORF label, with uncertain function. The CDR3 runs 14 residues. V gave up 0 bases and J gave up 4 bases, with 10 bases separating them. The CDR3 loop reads CASSQSTGTYEQYF. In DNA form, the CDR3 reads TGCGCCAGCAGTCAATCCACAGGAACTTACGAGCAGTACTTC.

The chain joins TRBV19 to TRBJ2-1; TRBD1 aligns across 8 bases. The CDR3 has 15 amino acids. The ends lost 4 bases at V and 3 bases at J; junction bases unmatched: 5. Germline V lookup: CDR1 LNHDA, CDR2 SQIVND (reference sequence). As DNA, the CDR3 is TGTGCCAGTAGTAGGGGACAGGCGTTCTACAATGAGCAGTTCTTC. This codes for CASSRGQAFYNEQFF.

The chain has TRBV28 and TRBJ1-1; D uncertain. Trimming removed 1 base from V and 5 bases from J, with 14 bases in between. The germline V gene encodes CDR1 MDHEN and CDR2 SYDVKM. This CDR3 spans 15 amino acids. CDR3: CASSLSRGQETEAFF. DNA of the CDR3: TGTGCCAGCAGTTTATCTCGGGGTCAAGAAACTGAAGCTTTCTTT.

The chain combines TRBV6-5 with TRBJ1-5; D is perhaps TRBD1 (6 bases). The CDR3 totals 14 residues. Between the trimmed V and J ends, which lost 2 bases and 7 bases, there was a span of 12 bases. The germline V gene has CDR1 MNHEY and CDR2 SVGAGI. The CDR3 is CASSYGGGGQPQHF. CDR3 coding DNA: TGTGCCAGCAGTTACGGAGGGGGGGGGCAGCCCCAGCATTTT.

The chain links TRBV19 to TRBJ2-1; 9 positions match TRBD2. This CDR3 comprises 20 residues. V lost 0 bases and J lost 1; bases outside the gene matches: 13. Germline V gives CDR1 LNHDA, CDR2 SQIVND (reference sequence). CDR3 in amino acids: CASSIDFDQLAGQSYNEQFF. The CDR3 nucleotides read TGTGCCAGTAGTATAGATTTCGACCAACTAGCGGGTCAGTCCTACAATGAGCAGTTCTTC.

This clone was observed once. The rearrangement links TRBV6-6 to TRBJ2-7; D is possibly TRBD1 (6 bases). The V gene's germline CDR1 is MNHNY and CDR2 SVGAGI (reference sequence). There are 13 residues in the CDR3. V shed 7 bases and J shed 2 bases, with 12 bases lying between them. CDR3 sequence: CASMAQGAYEQYF. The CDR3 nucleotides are TGTGCCAGCATGGCACAGGGTGCCTACGAGCAGTACTTC.

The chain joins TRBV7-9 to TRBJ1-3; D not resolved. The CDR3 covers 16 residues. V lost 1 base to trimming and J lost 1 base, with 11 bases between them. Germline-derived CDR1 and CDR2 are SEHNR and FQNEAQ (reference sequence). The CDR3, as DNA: TGTGCCAGCAGCTTAGGTTCTTCGGGTTCTGGAAACACCATATATTTT. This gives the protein CASSLGSSGSGNTIYF.

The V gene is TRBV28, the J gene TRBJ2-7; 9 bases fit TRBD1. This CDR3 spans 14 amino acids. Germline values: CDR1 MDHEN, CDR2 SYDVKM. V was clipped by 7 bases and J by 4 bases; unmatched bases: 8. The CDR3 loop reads CASKLGQGPYEQYF. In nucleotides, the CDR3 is TGTGCCAGCAAGTTGGGACAGGGACCTTACGAGCAGTACTTC. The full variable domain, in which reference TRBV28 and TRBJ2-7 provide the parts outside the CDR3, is DVKVTQSSRYLVKRTGEKVFLECVQDMDHENMFWYRQDPGLGLRLIYFSYDVKMKEKGDIPEGYSVSREKKERFSLILESASTNQTSMYLCASKLGQGPYEQYFGPGTRLTVT.

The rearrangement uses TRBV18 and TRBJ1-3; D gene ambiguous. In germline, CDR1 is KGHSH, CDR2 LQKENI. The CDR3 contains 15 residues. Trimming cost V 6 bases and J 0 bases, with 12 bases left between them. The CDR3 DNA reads TGTGCCAGCTCTACCCGAGTTGACTCTGGAAACACCATATATTTT. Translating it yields CASSTRVDSGNTIYF.

The CDR3 DNA reads TGTGCCAGCAGTTACGGGGCGGAACAAGAGACCCAGTACTTC. Amino acid sequence: CASSYGAEQETQYF. The rearrangement joins TRBV6-6 to TRBJ2-5; TRBD1 is a possible D gene (5 bases). Trimming cost V 2 bases and J 2 bases, with 9 bases left between them. The V gene's germline CDR1 is MNHNY and CDR2 SVGAGI (reference sequence). CDR3 size: 14 residues.

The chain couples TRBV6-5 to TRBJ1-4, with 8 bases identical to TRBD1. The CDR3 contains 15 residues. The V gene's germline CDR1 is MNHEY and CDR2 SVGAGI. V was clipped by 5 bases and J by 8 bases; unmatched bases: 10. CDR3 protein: CASSHQDRVVEKLFF. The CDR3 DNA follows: TGTGCCAGCAGTCATCAGGACAGGGTGGTCGAAAAACTGTTTTTT.

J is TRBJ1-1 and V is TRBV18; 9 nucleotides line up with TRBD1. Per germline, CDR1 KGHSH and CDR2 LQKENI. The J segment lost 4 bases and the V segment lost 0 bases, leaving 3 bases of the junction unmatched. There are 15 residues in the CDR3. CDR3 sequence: CASSPPMGQGTEAFF. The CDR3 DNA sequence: TGTGCCAGCTCACCACCAATGGGACAGGGCACTGAAGCTTTCTTT.

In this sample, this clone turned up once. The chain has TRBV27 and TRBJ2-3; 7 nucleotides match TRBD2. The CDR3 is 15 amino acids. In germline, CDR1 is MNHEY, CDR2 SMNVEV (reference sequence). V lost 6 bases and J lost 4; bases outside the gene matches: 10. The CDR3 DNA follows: TGTGCCAGCAGGGCTAGCGGTGCGGGGGCAGATACGCAGTATTTT. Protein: CASRASGAGADTQYF.

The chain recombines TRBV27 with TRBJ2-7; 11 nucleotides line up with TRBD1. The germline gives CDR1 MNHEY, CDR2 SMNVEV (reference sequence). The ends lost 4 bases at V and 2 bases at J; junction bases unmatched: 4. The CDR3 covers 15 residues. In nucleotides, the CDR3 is TGTGCCAGCAGTTCTGGGACAGGGGGAACCTACGAGCAGTACTTC. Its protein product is CASSSGTGGTYEQYF.

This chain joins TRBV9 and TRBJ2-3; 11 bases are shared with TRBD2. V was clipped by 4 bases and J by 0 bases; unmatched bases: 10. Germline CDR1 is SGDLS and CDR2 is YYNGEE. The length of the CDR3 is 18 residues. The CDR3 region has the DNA TGTGCCAGCAGCCCCGGGACTAGCGGTACTTTTAGCACAGATACGCAGTATTTT. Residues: CASSPGTSGTFSTDTQYF.

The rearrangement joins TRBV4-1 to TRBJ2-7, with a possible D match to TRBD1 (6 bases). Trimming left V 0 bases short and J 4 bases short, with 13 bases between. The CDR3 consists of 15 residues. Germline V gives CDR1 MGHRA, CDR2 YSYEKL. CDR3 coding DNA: TGCGCCAGCAGCCAAGAGTCCGGGACATCTTACGAGCAGTACTTC. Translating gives CASSQESGTSYEQYF.

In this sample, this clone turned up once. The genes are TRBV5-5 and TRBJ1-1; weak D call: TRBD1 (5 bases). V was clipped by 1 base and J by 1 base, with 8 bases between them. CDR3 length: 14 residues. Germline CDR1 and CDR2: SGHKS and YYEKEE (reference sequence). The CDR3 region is CASSLSTANTEAFF. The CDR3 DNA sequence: TGTGCCAGCAGCTTGTCGACAGCGAACACTGAAGCTTTCTTT.

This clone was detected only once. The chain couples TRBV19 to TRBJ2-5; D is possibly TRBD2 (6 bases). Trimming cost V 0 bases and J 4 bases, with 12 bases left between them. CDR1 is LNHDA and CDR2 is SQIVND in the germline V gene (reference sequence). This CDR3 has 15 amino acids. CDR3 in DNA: TGTGCCAGTAGTATAGATATGGCCGGGAGAGAGACCCAGTACTTC. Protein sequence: CASSIDMAGRETQYF.

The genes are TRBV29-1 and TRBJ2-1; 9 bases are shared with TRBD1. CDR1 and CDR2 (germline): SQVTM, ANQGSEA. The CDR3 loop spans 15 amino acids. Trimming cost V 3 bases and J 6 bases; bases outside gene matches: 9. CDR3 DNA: TGCAGCGTTGATTTACAGGGGGCCGTCGGCAATGAGCAGTTCTTC. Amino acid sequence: CSVDLQGAVGNEQFF.

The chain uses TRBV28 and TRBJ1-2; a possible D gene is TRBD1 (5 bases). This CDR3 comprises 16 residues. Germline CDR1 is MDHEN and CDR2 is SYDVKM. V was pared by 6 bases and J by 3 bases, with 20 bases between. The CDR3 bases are TGTGCCAGCAGGACCCGACCTTCGGGACTGCACTATGGCTACACCTTC. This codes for CASRTRPSGLHYGYTF.